This T cell receptor beta chain came from a study of cytomegalovirus exposure and HLA in healthy donors. PCR employed 60 Vbeta and 13 Jbeta primers. Clones were sequenced by immunoSEQ multiplex PCR, and TCRdb holds only the in-frame ones, with some missing. This table has some 120,000 clones, just under 80% appearing once. This clone was detected only once. There are 15 residues in the CDR3. Germline V gene data show CDR1 as SGHVS and CDR2 as FQNEAQ. J is TRBJ2-5 and V is TRBV7-8; the match to TRBD1 covers 12 bases. TRBJ2-7 matches the DNA end more closely, so the J call is doubtful. The sample comprised PBMCs. The TCR was taken from a man aged 25 to 40 in good health and CMV-seronegative. The CDR3 here is CASSPIGTGGVEQYF. The CDR3 DNA reads as TGTGCCAGCAGCCCAATAGGGACAGGGGGCGTCGAGCAGTACTTC.